This record looks at one T cell receptor beta chain sequence and its context. This clone was counted once. Its antigen specificity is not known. Per-nucleotide qualities are absent, and no much larger clonotype sits a single base away. In total, fewer than 750 healthy bone marrow donors made up the cohort. At the time of sampling, every cohort member was nominally healthy, though immune exposures that went unrecorded were likely present. The donor was CMV seronegative and belonged to the group of 352 seronegative cohort members. A peripheral blood sample was provided by each donor, and peripheral blood mononuclear cells were used for TCR beta sequencing. The Qiagen DNeasy Blood Extraction Kit was used to extract genomic DNA from the blood cell samples. For this chain, trimming is 2 bases at the V end and 2 bases at the J end, and the number of junction bases without a gene match is 6. The cysteine opens and the phenylalanine closes a CDR3 of 17 amino acids. Only the CDR3 DNA is retained, 51 bases long and in frame from the first base. Reading the germline V gene gives CDR1 SGHRS and CDR2 YFSETQ.

The sample comes from a study of cytomegalovirus exposure and HLA in healthy donors (dated by TCRdb to the late 2010s). About the full investigation: In an earlier analysis of 587 of the donors, 276 Gb of sequence data and 90 million to 120 million unique TCR beta sequences from about 179 million T cells were reported. An early release covering some 640 HLA-typed donors comprised about 300 gigabases of sequencing data and 85 million to 100 million unique TCR sequences. In the later analysis, no new phenotypic data were used to find candidate immune exposures; instead, reliance was placed on TCR beta sequences and their occurrence across donors. In a later analysis, previously published TCR beta repertoires from fewer than 750 donors were re-analyzed and high-resolution HLA genotyping was added so that TCR occurrence patterns could be studied. The study combined high-throughput TCR immunosequencing, statistical association of individual TCRs with disease status, and machine learning to predict cytomegalovirus infection status. Of the roughly 400 genotyped donors, 65% to 90% were placed in the genetic ancestry cluster associated with self-reported Caucasian donors. Typing coverage differed by locus: A, B, C, DRB1 and DQB1 were typed in roughly 620-630 donors, DQA1 in approximately 520, DPA1 in 600 to 610, and DPB1 in 400 to 490. Donor age, sex, ethnicity and CMV serostatus were compiled alongside the repertoire data. Among about 390 genotyped donors of the cohort, an average of around 240,000 unique TCR beta nucleotide sequences were sequenced per donor, roughly 20% of them non-productive. In an earlier analysis of a few hundred of the donors, high-throughput TCR beta sequencing was used to judge whether each TCR beta V gene segment behaved as functional or pseudogenic. HLA typing covered class I and class II loci at four-digit resolution. In a later genetic analysis, genome-wide SNP genotypes for about 55% of the roughly 670 donors were used, and that subset was treated as a discovery cohort. The study profiled the T cell repertoires of approximately 700 subjects by immunosequencing and related them to cytomegalovirus serostatus. Along with the roughly 670-subject first cohort, a separate validation cohort of over a hundred different subjects was used. The study was designed to test whether signatures of past pathogen exposure could be identified by cataloging public T cell receptors. All discovery cohort repertoires had been generated on a single sequencing platform. About five DR-DQ haplotypes were treated as single units for association and clustering because of strong linkage in the cohort.

What the study reported, not specific to this receptor: The 87-base-pair reads could not distinguish some IMGT-functional V segments, including TRBV6-2 and TRBV6-3, so those segments were excluded. In this cohort, only TCR beta chains were sequenced, and detectable features were limited by the absence of alpha or paired-chain data. In a later analysis, the rate of TCR association differed among HLA loci, with DRB1 alleles having the most associated TCRs and HLA-C alleles having the fewest. A cluster of highly shared sequence variants was judged likely to be a technical artifact of the sequencing pipeline. In a later analysis, 16,951 TCR beta sequences were associated with specific HLA alleles at a false discovery rate of 0.05. In a later analysis, most CMV-associated TCR beta chains were found to appear HLA-restricted, with HLA associations seemingly driven largely by CMV exposure. For the cohort, immune exposure information was limited to CMV serostatus. HLA typing was unavailable for some donors at each locus, so association tests used only the typed subset. An association between a missense DCLRE1C variant and V-gene and J-gene trimming of TCR beta chains was found in a later genetic analysis and replicated in an independent cohort. Broadly in line with IMGT annotations, most TCR beta V segments showed up in productive rearrangements about 87% or about 30% of the time in an earlier analysis of a few hundred of the donors. In a later genetic analysis, fewer N-insertions in productive TCRs were reported among donors in an Asian-associated ancestry cluster than the approximately 670-donor mean. In a later analysis, several top co-occurrence clusters were reported to appear linked to parvovirus B19, influenza, CMV and Epstein-Barr virus. Linkage disequilibrium might explain the correlated functional status among segregating V segments, but an unknown experimental factor could not be excluded. A further reported finding was that TCR beta sequences accurately predicted the HLA-A and HLA-B alleles for most subjects in the first cohort. Most TCR sequences were seen in very few donors, while some public TCRs were found in many individuals. A later analysis found that HLA-associated TCR beta chains were more clonally expanded and had lower generation probabilities than equally common non-associated chains. The authors suggested that the approach could potentially be extended to other disease states and immunological phenotypes. Sequencing depth was assumed to be roughly uniform across donors in the presence/absence analyses, though that assumption may not hold. A total of roughly 160 TCR beta chains were listed by the study as associated with cytomegalovirus. In vitro tests confirmed that a few of the cytomegalovirus-associated TCR beta chains recognize cytomegalovirus antigens. Because counts were too low, roughly 18 rarely observed V segments, including chromosome 9 orphons, were left out of the earlier analysis of a few hundred of the donors. The classifier was reported to diagnose cytomegalovirus status with high specificity and sensitivity in both the original cohort and the validation cohort. When HLA alleles, especially DR and DQ, strongly co-occurred, attributing TCR associations to individual alleles was difficult.

Library prep was done by the immunoSEQ multiplex PCR assay. For the multiplex PCR, a mixture combining 60 forward primers for TCR Vbeta segments and 13 reverse primers for TCR Jbeta segments was used. The CDR3 region of rearranged TCR beta genes was amplified from genomic DNA by a multiplex PCR assay. The Illumina HiSeq System was used to sequence the amplified TCR beta libraries as 87-base-pair reads. For the original study's pipeline: A later analysis tallied roughly 76 million unique TCR beta chains across the 666 repertoires, and some 10 million of those chains were shared by two or more donors. A nearest-neighbor algorithm error-corrected the raw reads and collapsed the reads into unique sequences, merging closely related sequences to remove PCR and sequencing errors. CDR3 sequences were aligned to IMGT reference sequences to assign V, D and J gene segments. Each retained sequence needed at least a six-nucleotide match to both a V gene segment and a J gene segment. Rearrangements were classified as productive when the CDR3 lacked stop codons and remained in frame with V and J, and all other rearrangements were classified as non-productive. CDR3 was defined according to IMGT convention as the region running from the second conserved V-encoded cysteine to the conserved J-encoded phenylalanine. The earlier analysis of 450 to 750 of the donors excluded any sequence lacking an unambiguous match to a single V gene segment. An earlier analysis of over 450 of the donors classified V segments as functional when productive rearrangements were above 56.7% and as segregating when the standard deviation between donors was above 5%. To diagnose cytomegalovirus status from the catalog of TCR beta chain sequences, a statistical classification framework was built. In a later analysis, TCR nucleotide sequences were compared against IMGT/GENE-DB human TR gene sequences so that V and J genes could be assigned. Using the TCRdist pipeline, a later analysis assigned CDR3 sequences along with most-parsimonious VDJ recombination scenarios. A later analysis defined each TCR beta chain by its CDR3 amino acid sequence plus V-gene family, and excluded reads lacking a unique V-gene family. In a later analysis, 450 to 600 highly shared, low-generation-probability nucleotide sequences were removed to address suspected cross-contamination and a sequencing artifact. In a later analysis, a clonal expansion index was calculated for each public chain from normalized within-repertoire ranks of inferred template counts. In a later analysis, generation probabilities were computed with a VDJ recombination model fitted to out-of-frame rearrangements, and the resulting probabilities were checked against IGoR. In a later analysis, hypergeometric tests were used to score TCR-TCR, TCR-HLA and TCR-CMV co-occurrence, with a repertoire-size bias correction applied to TCR pairs. To estimate false discovery rates, a later analysis permuted the HLA or CMV assignments 20 times. In a later analysis, co-occurring TCRs were grouped with DBSCAN, and TCRdist sequence similarity was added when clustering was performed within HLA-allele-positive subsets. Repertoires with fewer than 30,000 or more than 120,000 public chains, plus five repertoires with anomalous nucleotide sharing, were excluded from co-occurrence clustering. TCRdb obtained this table from immuneACCESS and retained in-frame rearrangements with V and J assigned. These tables miss some clones; where compared with another copy, unresolved V genes account for less than half of the shortfall, and the remainder is unexplained. The V and J calls and the clone size are those of that table, but D and trimming were determined from the DNA. The sample data list roughly 160,000 clones, and over 80% of these were observed just once. The ten largest account for around 1.3% of the sample.

The sequence joins TRBV5-1 to TRBJ2-3; 12 central nucleotides agree with TRBD2. The sequenced material came from PBMCs. This TCR was sampled from a boy aged 2 to 10 in good health and CMV-seronegative. The nucleotide sequence reads as follows: TGCGCCAGCAGCTTCTTCGGGACTAGCGGGTTCACAGATACGCAGTATTTT. It translates as CASSFFGTSGFTDTQYF.